These 22 T cell receptor beta chains were sequenced from one sample in a study of blood T cell repertoires in COVID-19. Only in-frame clones appear in the TCRdb table, and some are missing; sequencing was by immunoSEQ multiplex PCR. The table has 220,000 or so clones, about 83% seen once. The specimen sequenced was PBMCs or T cells enriched from blood (not recorded which). These receptors all stem from a woman aged 40 to 49 who had recovered from COVID-19.

The CDR3 protein is CASSFSWDRGLLNYGYTF. The CDR3 DNA reads as TGTGCCAGCAGTTTTTCCTGGGACAGGGGACTACTGAACTATGGCTACACCTTC. The chain combines TRBV28 with TRBJ1-2, with 10 bases lining up with TRBD1. V was clipped by 3 bases and J by 2 bases; unmatched bases: 12. CDR1 is MDHEN and CDR2 is SYDVKM in the germline V gene. The CDR3 runs 18 residues.

This chain uses TRBV2 with TRBJ2-7; TRBD2 matches at 7 bases. The CDR3 consists of 12 residues. Looked up from germline, CDR1 is SNHLY and CDR2 is FYNNEI. J lost 4 bases, V lost 10 bases, and 7 bases had no gene match. This CDR3 is CAIKRDGYEQYF. DNA of the CDR3: TGTGCCATCAAGCGGGACGGATACGAGCAGTACTTC.

The chain has TRBV4-1 and TRBJ2-1; 9 nucleotides align to TRBD1. Germline trimming cut 4 bases from V and 4 bases from J; bases unmatched to any gene: 5. Per the germline V gene, CDR1 is MGHRA and CDR2 is YSYEKL. CDR3 length equals 15 residues. CDR3 residues: CASSPGQGGYNEQFF. The CDR3 DNA reads as TGCGCCAGCAGCCCGGGACAGGGCGGATACAATGAGCAGTTCTTC.

CDR3 in amino acids: CASSGDGWEGQPQHF. CDR3 in DNA: TGTGCCAGCAGTGGCGACGGATGGGAGGGTCAGCCCCAGCATTTT. The chain carries TRBV28 and TRBJ1-5, with unresolved D. The ends were cut back, 5 bases at V and 6 bases at J, with 17 bases in the middle. This CDR3 has 15 amino acids. Germline V gives CDR1 MDHEN, CDR2 SYDVKM.

The chain employs TRBV12-1 and TRBJ2-7; TRBD2 is the table's D call and was not checked against the DNA. TRBV12-1 is a listed pseudogene. This CDR3 has 15 amino acids. CDR3 DNA sequence: TGTGCCAGCAGCTTCCCGACTAGCGGGCCGCTCGAGCAGTACTTC. As protein: CASSFPTSGPLEQYF.

The genes are TRBV6-5 and TRBJ1-2; 11 bases agree with TRBD1. The CDR3 covers 13 residues. Germline lookup yields CDR1 MNHEY and CDR2 SVGAGI. J lost 6 bases, V lost 8 bases, and 5 bases had no gene match. Here the CDR3 DNA reads TGTGCCAGCCGGGACAGGGGGATTGATGGCTACACCTTC. Its translation is CASRDRGIDGYTF.

V gene TRBV2 combines with J gene TRBJ2-7; 9 bases agree with TRBD2. Germline loops: CDR1 SNHLY, CDR2 FYNNEI. Unmatched junction bases numbered 11, after V lost 5 bases and J lost 6 bases. The CDR3 is made up of 15 amino acids. CDR3 bases: TGTGCCAGCAGTCTCTTAGCGGGAGTCGTCGGCGAGCAGTACGTC. Translating gives CASSLLAGVVGEQYV.

This chain uses TRBV29-1 with TRBJ2-7; possible D gene TRBD2, 5 bases. Germline V gene sequence: CDR1 SQVTM, CDR2 ANQGSEA. The CDR3 extends over 12 amino acids. The CDR3 reads CREGAPSYEQYF. Written as DNA, the CDR3 is TGCAGAGAGGGAGCCCCCTCCTACGAGCAGTACTTC.

The V call is TRBV2, the J call TRBJ1-1; D perhaps matches TRBD1 (6 bases). The germline gives CDR1 SNHLY, CDR2 FYNNEI. The CDR3 contains 14 residues. V was cut by 3 bases and J by 1 base, with 9 bases left in between. This chain's CDR3 is CASSDTGSNTEAFF. The CDR3 nucleotides are TGTGCCAGCAGTGACACAGGGTCGAACACTGAAGCTTTCTTT. Filled out from reference TRBV2 and TRBJ1-1, the complete variable domain reads EPEVTQTPSHQVTQMGQEVILRCVPISNHLYFYWYRQILGQKVEFLVSFYNNEISEKSEIFDDQFSVERPDGSNFTLKIRSTKLEDSAMYFCASSDTGSNTEAFFGQGTRLTVV.

V and J are TRBV6-5 and TRBJ2-7; 9 nucleotides line up with TRBD1. With V trimmed by 5 bases and J by 4 bases, 6 bases remained unmatched. Germline CDR1 reads MNHEY; CDR2 reads SVGAGI. This CDR3 region has 14 residues. CDR3 amino acids: CASSPLGQGYEQYF. CDR3 sequence (DNA): TGTGCCAGCAGTCCCCTAGGACAGGGGTACGAGCAGTACTTC.

V usage is TRBV5-1 and J usage is TRBJ1-2; the match to TRBD1 covers 7 bases. V was pared by 3 bases and J by 4 bases, with 12 bases of the junction left unmatched. This CDR3 is 16 amino acids long. From germline, CDR1 is SGHRS and CDR2 YFSETQ. CDR3 nucleotides: TGCGCCAGCAGCTCAACCTCACAGGGGCGATCCTATGGCTACACCTTC. As protein: CASSSTSQGRSYGYTF.

CDR3 nucleotide sequence: TGTGCCAGCAGCTTAGTTGGCGGGGTGGTTTACAATGAGCAGTTCTTC. Translating it yields CASSLVGGVVYNEQFF. The rearrangement links TRBV7-9 to TRBJ2-1; TRBD2 might be the D (6 bases). Germline V gene sequence: CDR1 SEHNR, CDR2 FQNEAQ (reference sequence). CDR3 length: 16 residues. The germline V and J ends were trimmed by 1 base and 4 bases, with 14 bases remaining between them.

The rearrangement uses TRBV3-1 (or the pseudogene TRBV3-2) and TRBJ1-2; 7 bases match TRBD1. J gave up 10 bases and V 0 bases, and 5 bases lay outside the gene matches. Germline V gene lookup returns CDR1 LGHDT and CDR2 YNNKEL (reference sequence). The CDR3 extends over 13 amino acids. DNA of the CDR3: TGTGCCAGCAGCCAAGAAGGGGACAGAGTCTACACCTTC. The encoded protein is CASSQEGDRVYTF.

This chain's CDR3 is CASSPRGGNEQFF. The CDR3 bases are TGTGCCAGCTCACCCCGGGGGGGCAATGAGCAGTTCTTC. The chain recombines TRBV18 with TRBJ2-1; TRBD2 matches 8 bases. With V trimmed by 3 bases and J by 6 bases, 1 base remained unmatched. This CDR3 has 13 residues. Germline assignment: CDR1 KGHSH and CDR2 LQKENI.

The chain recombines TRBV5-1 with TRBJ2-1, with 7 bases lining up with TRBD2. This CDR3 spans 17 amino acids. J was trimmed by 3 bases and V by 1 base; bases with no gene match: 10. Germline loops: CDR1 SGHRS, CDR2 YFSETQ. DNA of the CDR3: TGCGCCAGCAGCTTGAGTTATCCAGCGGGACTCTACAATGAGCAGTTCTTC. It encodes CASSLSYPAGLYNEQFF.

The chain employs TRBV7-3 and TRBJ1-1, with TRBD1 as a possible D gene (5 bases). Germline loops: CDR1 SGHTA, CDR2 FQGTGA. There are 13 residues in the CDR3. This CDR3 is CARGGPENTEAFF. The CDR3 DNA follows: TGTGCACGGGGGGGTCCGGAGAACACTGAAGCTTTCTTT. The full variable domain, in which reference TRBV7-3 and TRBJ1-1 provide the parts outside the CDR3, is GAGVSQTPSNKVTEKGKYVELRCDPISGHTALYWYRQSLGQGPEFLIYFQGTGAADDSGLPNDRFFAVRPEGSVSTLKIQRTERGDSAVYLCARGGPENTEAFFGQGTRLTVV.

J is TRBJ1-4 and V is TRBV14; TRBD1 matches 7 bases. Germline values: CDR1 SGHDN, CDR2 FVKESK. The CDR3 consists of 17 residues. Trimming cost V 4 bases and J 4 bases; bases outside gene matches: 12. The CDR3 coding sequence is TGTGCCAGCAGCCGAACCGACAGGGCGCGAGTTAATGAAAAACTGTTTTTT. Amino acid sequence: CASSRTDRARVNEKLFF.

The V gene is TRBV14, the J gene TRBJ2-7; D possibly corresponds to TRBD1 (5 bases). V was shortened by 4 bases and J by 5 bases, with 15 bases between the two germline ends. The CDR3 covers 14 residues. Per germline, CDR1 SGHDN and CDR2 FVKESK. The CDR3 nucleotides are TGTGCCAGCAGCCCGAGGCTGGGGCTGGACGAGCAGTACTTC. This encodes CASSPRLGLDEQYF. Full variable domain (outside the CDR3, taken from reference TRBV14 and TRBJ2-7): EAGVTQFPSHSVIEKGQTVTLRCDPISGHDNLYWYRRVMGKEIKFLLHFVKESKQDESGMPNNRFLAERTGGTYSTLKVQPAELEDSGVYFCASSPRLGLDEQYFGPGTRLTVT.

This sequence joins TRBV30 and TRBJ2-3; 12 bases align to TRBD2. V shed 3 bases and J 4 bases; nucleotides not matched to a gene: 8. CDR1 is GTSNPN and CDR2 is SVGIG in the germline V gene (reference sequence). The CDR3 runs 16 residues. CDR3 amino acids: CAWSPGLAGSPDTQYF. CDR3 nucleotide sequence: TGTGCCTGGAGCCCCGGACTAGCGGGAAGCCCAGATACGCAGTATTTT.

V and J are TRBV6-5 and TRBJ2-2; D is ambiguous. CDR3 length: 14 residues. CDR1 MNHEY and CDR2 SVGAGI come from the germline V gene. Deletions cut 5 bases from V and 6 bases from J, with 13 bases between. The CDR3 region is CASSIDTPPGELFF. Here the CDR3 DNA reads TGTGCCAGCAGTATTGATACACCCCCCGGGGAGCTGTTTTTT.

The J gene is TRBJ1-5, the V gene TRBV12-5, with 7 bases identical to TRBD1. Unmatched junction bases numbered 10, after V lost 2 bases and J lost 3 bases. Per germline, CDR1 LGHNT and CDR2 FRNRAP. The CDR3 is 17 amino acids. The CDR3: CASGLIIDRVLNQPQHF. CDR3 nucleotides: TGTGCTAGTGGTTTGATAATAGACAGGGTTCTCAATCAGCCCCAGCATTTT.

The chain employs TRBV15 and TRBJ2-3; 9 bases agree with TRBD2. Trimming at V came to 5 bases and at J to 0 bases, leaving 12 bases not matched to a gene. Germline CDR1 and CDR2: LNHNV and YYDKDF (reference sequence). There are 18 residues in the CDR3. This CDR3 is CATSRPLIAGESTDTQYF. CDR3 DNA: TGTGCCACCAGCCGACCCCTAATAGCGGGAGAAAGCACAGATACGCAGTATTTT.